Following are 8 T cell receptor beta chains from one sample sequenced in a study of T cell clonotyping in hematopoietic cell transplantation (dated by TCRdb to the early 2020s). What this sample's time point label stands for: recipient sample about 28 days before transplant, after cytoreduction. Library preparation employed the immunoSEQ multiplex PCR assay. The clones in this table, taken by TCRdb from immuneACCESS, are in-frame only. Not every clone is retained; where verified, under half of the shortfall comes from an unresolved V gene, and the cause of the rest is unknown. For this sample there are about 43,000 clones; around 84% appear just once. Approximately 2.8% of the sample belongs to the ten largest clones. Material: peripheral blood mononuclear cells, obtained before stem cell transplant. Every receptor here comes from a man aged 55 to 70 with acute myeloid leukemia. Some clones in this sample may be carry-over from other donors' samples.

The genes are TRBV7-9 and TRBJ1-1; D may be TRBD1 (5 bases). The germline V and J ends were trimmed by 5 bases and 1 base, with 11 bases remaining between them. The CDR3 sequence is 14 residues long. In germline, CDR1 is SEHNR, CDR2 FQNEAQ (reference sequence). CDR3 amino acids: CASSLGTANTEAFF. The CDR3 region has the DNA TGTGCCAGCAGCCTCGGGACGGCGAACACTGAAGCTTTCTTT.

This clone was seen only once. The rearrangement uses TRBV11-3 and TRBJ2-7; D is uncertain. This CDR3 has 14 amino acids. The V gene's germline CDR1 is SGHNT and CDR2 YENEEA. Trimming removed 1 base from V and 2 bases from J, with 9 bases in between. Written as DNA, the CDR3 is TGTGCCAGCAGCTTAGCCCAAAACCCCTACGAGCAGTACTTC. Amino acids: CASSLAQNPYEQYF.

This chain links TRBV7-6 with TRBJ2-3; D is unresolved. V lost 5 bases and J lost 0, with 12 bases in between. Germline V CDR1 and CDR2: SGHVS, FNYEAQ. This CDR3 spans 15 amino acids. The CDR3 is CASSAVSISTDTQYF. The CDR3 DNA sequence: TGTGCCAGCAGCGCTGTGAGTATTAGCACAGATACGCAGTATTTT.

The rearrangement uses TRBV28 and TRBJ1-2, with TRBD1 matching over 9 bases. V gave up 6 bases and J gave up 8 bases; unmatched junction bases: 13. The CDR3 has 15 residues. CDR1 and CDR2 (germline): MDHEN, SYDVKM. The CDR3 DNA is TGTGCCAGCAGGTCCGGGACAGGGACCTTAGGCGGCTACACCTTC. This gives the protein CASRSGTGTLGGYTF.

The genes are TRBV6-5 and TRBJ1-1; maybe TRBD1 (5 bases). Between the trimmed V and J ends, which lost 2 bases and 3 bases, there was a span of 13 bases. The germline CDR1 and CDR2 sequences are MNHEY and SVGAGI. The CDR3 has 15 amino acids. The DNA for the CDR3 is TGTGCCAGCAGTTACCCCGGGGGGATGTACACTGAAGCTTTCTTT. Its protein product is CASSYPGGMYTEAFF.

This chain joins TRBV5-4 and TRBJ1-1; 7 positions agree with TRBD1. The CDR3 spans 14 residues. The V gene end was trimmed by 2 bases and the J gene end by 5 bases; junction bases not matched to a gene: 6. Germline CDR1 and CDR2: SGHNT and YYREEE (reference sequence). Here the CDR3 DNA reads TGTGCCAGCAGCTTCTACAGGGGAGGAACTGAAGCTTTCTTT. It encodes CASSFYRGGTEAFF.

In this sample, this clone turned up once. The rearrangement joins TRBV11-3 to TRBJ2-6, with D uncertain. This CDR3 contains 17 residues. Germline V CDR1 and CDR2: SGHNT, YENEEA. Trimming took off 0 bases at V and 1 base at J, with 10 bases between the two ends. The CDR3 DNA reads TGTGCCAGCAGCTTAGATCTGATCCGATCTGGGGCCAACGTCCTGACTTTC. This translates into CASSLDLIRSGANVLTF.

The chain uses TRBV7-9 and TRBJ1-2, with D uncertain. V lost 6 bases, J lost 6 bases, and 17 bases lay in between. The CDR3 extends over 14 amino acids. The germline gives CDR1 SEHNR, CDR2 FQNEAQ (reference sequence). Here the CDR3 reads CASRPRKGRHGYTF. For the CDR3, the DNA is TGTGCCAGCAGACCCAGAAAGGGTAGGCATGGCTACACCTTC.